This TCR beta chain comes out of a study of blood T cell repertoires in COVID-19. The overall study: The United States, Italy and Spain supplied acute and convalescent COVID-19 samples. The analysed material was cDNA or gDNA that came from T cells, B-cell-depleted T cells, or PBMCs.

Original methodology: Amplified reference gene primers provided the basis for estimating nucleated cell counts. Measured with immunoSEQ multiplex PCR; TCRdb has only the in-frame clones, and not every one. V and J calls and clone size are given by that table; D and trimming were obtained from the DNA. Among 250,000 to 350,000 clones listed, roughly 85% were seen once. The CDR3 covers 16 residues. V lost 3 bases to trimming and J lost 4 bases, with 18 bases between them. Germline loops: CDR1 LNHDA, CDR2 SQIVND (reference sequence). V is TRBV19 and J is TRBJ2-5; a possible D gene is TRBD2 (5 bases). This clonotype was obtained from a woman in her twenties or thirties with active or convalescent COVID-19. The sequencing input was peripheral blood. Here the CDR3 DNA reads TGTGCCAGTAGTATTCAAAGCAGAGGGTTGGCAGAGACCCAGTACTTC. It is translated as CASSIQSRGLAETQYF.